The following is a T cell receptor (beta chain) sequence with its context. This sample stems from a study of shared T cell receptors in the human thymus. Sequencing used immunoSEQ multiplex PCR; TCRdb keeps in-frame clones, though not all of them. Of around 340,000 clones listed, approximately 95% are singletons. Germline V gives CDR1 KGHSH, CDR2 LQKENI. Trimming at V came to 7 bases and at J to 4 bases, leaving 12 bases not matched to a gene. The CDR3 runs to 15 residues. Sequenced sample: thymocytes. The chain recombines TRBV18 with TRBJ1-2, with 7 nucleotides matching TRBD1. This TCR was recovered from a human donor. The CDR3 region has the DNA TGTGCCAGCTTGGTACCCACGGACAGGTTCTATGGCTACACCTTC. Protein sequence: CASLVPTDRFYGYTF. The variable domain in full, completed from reference TRBV18 and TRBJ1-2, reads NAGVMQNPRHLVRRRGQEARLRCSPMKGHSHVYWYRQLPEEGLKFMVYLQKENIIDESGMPKERFSAEFPKEGPSILRIQQVVRGDSAAYFCASLVPTDRFYGYTFGSGTRLTVV.